These 27 T cell receptor beta chains share one sample of origin, sequenced in a study of T cells after yellow fever vaccination (dated by TCRdb to between 2018 and 2020). Reading the label with the study, this specimen's treatment or condition is: live attenuated yellow fever vaccine strain. Library preparation used 5' RACE. The sequencer was an Illumina HiSeq 2500. TCRdb itself trimmed the public reads at Q25 with fastp, ran MiXCR and retained productive beta chains. Rows with a matching CDR3 protein are joined into one entry that keeps the most common DNA and genes. The sample profile shows about 340,000 distinct CDR3 sequences; 8.7% of them were found once. About a sixth of the sample goes to the ten largest clones. The sequencing here drew on PBMCs, taken on the day of the first yellow fever vaccination. Receptors were obtained from a man younger than 30 who received the YFV17D yellow fever vaccine.

This clonotype occurred a few times. The chain uses TRBV10-2 and TRBJ2-3, with 7 positions matching TRBD2. In germline, CDR1 is WSHSY, CDR2 SAAADI. This CDR3 has 16 residues. Trimming removed 3 bases from V and 2 bases from J; junction bases left unmatched: 8. For the CDR3, the DNA is TGCGCCAGCAGTGAACGGAGCGGGACCTACACAGATACGCAGTATTTT. Its translation is CASSERSGTYTDTQYF.

The V gene is TRBV7-9, the J gene TRBJ2-5; a possible D gene is TRBD2 (6 bases). Trimming took off 7 bases at V and 0 bases at J, with 9 bases between the two ends. The CDR3 spans 13 residues. The germline gives CDR1 SEHNR, CDR2 FQNEAQ (reference sequence). The CDR3 here is CASTWEDQETQYF. The CDR3 DNA follows: TGTGCCAGCACCTGGGAGGACCAAGAGACCCAGTACTTC.

This clonotype was picked up many times. The rearrangement links TRBV4-1 to TRBJ1-2, with 7 bases aligning to TRBD1. The junction had 11 bases not matched to a gene; V was cut back by 1 base and J by 3 bases. The germline gives CDR1 MGHRA, CDR2 YSYEKL. CDR3 length: 17 residues. The CDR3 loop reads CASSQAAYSGTDYGYTF. The CDR3, as DNA: TGCGCCAGCAGCCAAGCCGCTTACTCCGGGACAGACTATGGCTACACCTTC.

This clonotype was recorded a few times. This chain links TRBV4-1 with TRBJ1-2; D is perhaps TRBD1 (6 bases). There are 15 residues in the CDR3. Germline values: CDR1 MGHRA, CDR2 YSYEKL. Between the trimmed V and J ends, which lost 0 bases and 3 bases, there was a span of 11 bases. CDR3 sequence: CASSQDPGADYGYTF. In nucleotides, the CDR3 is TGCGCCAGCAGCCAAGATCCGGGGGCTGACTATGGCTACACCTTC.

Worth noting for this clonotype: Relative to the germline gene, one junction end is altered; a read error may explain this. The rearrangement joins TRBV5-1 to TRBJ1-2; possible D gene TRBD1, 5 bases. The CDR3 is made up of 14 amino acids. Per germline, CDR1 SGHRS and CDR2 YFSETQ. The CDR3 protein is CASGFSQGNYGYTF. Here the CDR3 DNA reads TGCGCCAGCGGCTTCAGCCAGGGAAACTATGGCTACACCTTC.

The V call is TRBV7-2, the J call TRBJ1-5, with D perhaps TRBD1 (5 bases). Germline V gene sequence: CDR1 SGHTA, CDR2 FQGNSA. V was shortened by 3 bases and J by 11 bases, with 23 bases between the two germline ends. CDR3 length equals 16 residues. CDR3 sequence (DNA): TGTGCCAGCAGCTTCCTAACGTCAGGGCGATCGTGGGCCCAGCATTTT. Translation gives CASSFLTSGRSWAQHF.

This clonotype was seen only a few times. The chain links TRBV5-1 to TRBJ2-7; D uncertain. Between the trimmed V and J ends, which lost 4 bases and 6 bases, there was a span of 14 bases. CDR3 length equals 13 residues. The germline gives CDR1 SGHRS, CDR2 YFSETQ. The CDR3 nucleotides read TGCGCCAGCAGCAAGGCAGAGACGTCCGAGCAGTACTTC. As protein: CASSKAETSEQYF.

The gene calls are TRBV3-1 and TRBJ2-1, with TRBD2 matching over 7 bases. Germline V gene sequence: CDR1 LGHDT, CDR2 YNNKEL (reference sequence). The CDR3 spans 15 residues. V lost 1 base to trimming and J lost 5 bases; unmatched junction nucleotides: 5. The chain's CDR3 is CASSQVGTIDNEQFF. The CDR3 DNA sequence: TGTGCCAGCAGCCAAGTAGGGACTATCGACAATGAGCAGTTCTTC.

This clonotype was observed a few times. This sequence joins TRBV5-1 and TRBJ1-4, with D perhaps TRBD1 (5 bases). Germline V gene sequence: CDR1 SGHRS, CDR2 YFSETQ. The CDR3 has 14 residues. Trimming shortened V by 3 bases and J by 6 bases, and 12 bases separated the two germline ends. The DNA for the CDR3 is TGCGCCAGCAGCTCTGACAGAGCTGATGAAAAACTGTTTTTT. Encoded protein: CASSSDRADEKLFF.

This clonotype was seen ten or more times. This rearrangement joins TRBV20-1 to TRBJ2-1; D unclear. Germline CDR1 DFQATT, CDR2 SNEGSKA (reference sequence). The CDR3 covers 10 residues. V was cut by 3 bases and J by 4 bases, with 1 base left in between. The CDR3 loop is CSARYNEQFF. The CDR3 DNA follows: TGCAGTGCTAGGTACAATGAGCAGTTCTTC.

This clonotype has a handful of counts. J is TRBJ2-1 and V is TRBV4-2; D tentatively reads TRBD1 or TRBD2 (6 bases each). Germline CDR1 reads LGHNA; CDR2 reads YNFKEQ. The CDR3 runs 17 residues. The V and J ends lost 6 bases and 7 bases respectively, with 25 bases between them. In nucleotides, the CDR3 is TGTGCCAGCAGTTCCGCCGGCCTCTCAGGAGGGGGGAATGAGCAGTTCTTC. Its protein is CASSSAGLSGGGNEQFF.

V usage is TRBV25-1 and J usage is TRBJ2-7; 9 bases fit TRBD2. This CDR3 region has 14 residues. Germline V gene sequence: CDR1 MGHDK, CDR2 SYGVNS. The ends lost 3 bases at V and 7 bases at J; junction bases unmatched: 7. CDR3 DNA sequence: TGTGCCAGCAGTGATGGCGGGGGGGTTTGGGAGCAGTACTTC. It yields the protein CASSDGGGVWEQYF.

This clonotype was detected only a few times. The gene calls are TRBV4-1 and TRBJ1-5; TRBD1 might be the D (5 bases). V gave up 3 bases and J gave up 7 bases, with 16 bases separating them. Germline values: CDR1 MGHRA, CDR2 YSYEKL. The CDR3 runs to 15 residues. The CDR3: CASSQIDSGGQPQHF. The CDR3, as DNA: TGCGCCAGCAGCCAGATAGACTCTGGGGGGCAGCCCCAGCATTTT.

This clonotype has just a few counts. The gene calls are TRBV20-1 and TRBJ2-2; D might be TRBD1 or TRBD2, each matching 6 bases. V lost 1 base, J lost 3 bases, and 18 bases lay in between. Germline values: CDR1 DFQATT, CDR2 SNEGSKA (reference sequence). The CDR3 runs to 17 residues. CDR3 loop: CSARGLGGERYTGELFF. Here the CDR3 DNA reads TGCAGTGCTAGAGGACTCGGGGGCGAGAGGTACACCGGGGAGCTGTTTTTT.

In its sample, this clonotype was seen many times. The genes are TRBV5-1 and TRBJ2-1; 7 bases align to TRBD2. The germline CDR1 and CDR2 sequences are SGHRS and YFSETQ. CDR3 length: 15 residues. V lost 5 bases and J lost 8; bases outside the gene matches: 13. The CDR3 DNA is TGCGCCAGCAGTGGGGTGGCTAGCGGACGGGATGAGCAGTTCTTC. Translation gives CASSGVASGRDEQFF.

The V call is TRBV7-3, the J call TRBJ2-6; D is ambiguous. CDR3 length equals 17 residues. The V and J ends lost 5 bases and 1 base respectively, with 15 bases between them. From germline, CDR1 is SGHTA and CDR2 FQGTGA. CDR3 sequence: CASSPAGRTSGANVLTF. The CDR3 DNA follows: TGTGCCAGCAGCCCGGCCGGAAGGACGTCTGGGGCCAACGTCCTGACTTTC.

This clonotype was counted a few times. The CDR3 reads CASSPGEGENTEAFF. CDR3 DNA sequence: TGCGCCAGCAGCCCGGGGGAGGGGGAGAACACTGAAGCTTTCTTT. This chain connects TRBV5-1 to TRBJ1-1; D is perhaps TRBD1 (6 bases). Trimming stripped 4 bases from V and 1 base from J, with 14 bases between. Germline-derived CDR1 and CDR2 are SGHRS and YFSETQ. The CDR3 is made up of 15 amino acids.

This clonotype was seen ten or more times. The chain employs TRBV7-2 and TRBJ2-7; D is possibly TRBD1 or TRBD2 (5 bases each). V shed 1 base and J shed 10 bases, with 11 bases lying between them. Germline lookup yields CDR1 SGHTA and CDR2 FQGNSA. This CDR3 spans 12 amino acids. For the CDR3, the DNA is TGTGCCAGCAGCTTAGAGAGGGGCCCACAGTACGTC. Translated: CASSLERGPQYV.

The rearrangement links TRBV5-6 to TRBJ1-3; D is ambiguous. The CDR3 totals 17 residues. Trimming removed 4 bases at V and 1 base at J, with 18 bases between. The germline CDR1 and CDR2 sequences are SGHDT and YYEEEE. The CDR3 sequence: CASSLHPRVHSGNTIYF. The CDR3 DNA follows: TGTGCCAGCAGCCTCCACCCCCGCGTGCATTCTGGAAACACCATATATTTT.

The rearrangement joins TRBV7-2 to TRBJ2-3; no reliable D call. V lost 1 base, J lost 3 bases, and 8 bases lay in between. The CDR3 is 14 residues long. Germline-derived CDR1 and CDR2 are SGHTA and FQGNSA. CDR3 DNA sequence: TGTGCCAGCAGCTTAGAGTCCAGGACAGATACGCAGTATTTT. Its protein product is CASSLESRTDTQYF.

A few counts support this clonotype. This chain connects TRBV6-1 to TRBJ2-7, with 9 nucleotides matching TRBD2. Germline CDR1 reads MNHNS; CDR2 reads SASEGT. The CDR3 covers 14 residues. Losses at the gene ends were 5 bases for V and 5 bases for J; bases not matched to a gene: 7. CDR3 in amino acids: CASSPRTSDDEQYF. Written as DNA, the CDR3 is TGTGCCAGCAGTCCCCGGACTAGCGACGACGAGCAGTACTTC.

This chain joins TRBV4-3 and TRBJ1-3, with 7 bases lining up with TRBD1. The J segment lost 8 bases and the V segment lost 4 bases, leaving 8 bases of the junction unmatched. CDR1 LGHNA and CDR2 YSLEER come from the germline V gene. This CDR3 contains 14 residues. DNA for the CDR3: TGCGCCAGCAGCCCGGGACAGCAATATGACACCATATATTTT. This encodes CASSPGQQYDTIYF.

The table lists this clonotype with a few counts. V gene TRBV6-6 combines with J gene TRBJ1-2; perhaps TRBD1 as D (6 bases). The CDR3 extends over 13 amino acids. V was trimmed by 8 bases and J by 1 base, leaving 11 bases between them. CDR1 is MNHNY, CDR2 SVGAGI, per germline (reference sequence). The CDR3 loop is CASCRTDNYGYTF. DNA for the CDR3: TGTGCCAGCTGTAGGACAGATAACTATGGCTACACCTTC.

CDR3 in amino acids: CASSPTGTGDNEQYF. The CDR3 nucleotides are TGTGCCAGCTCACCTACCGGGACAGGGGACAACGAGCAGTACTTC. The V call is TRBV18, the J call TRBJ2-7, with TRBD1 matching 10 bases. This CDR3 region has 15 residues. The germline V gene has CDR1 KGHSH and CDR2 LQKENI. V was clipped by 3 bases and J by 5 bases; unmatched bases: 7.

The chain recombines TRBV23-1 with TRBJ2-2, with D perhaps TRBD1 or TRBD2 (5 bases each). TRBV23-1 belongs to the ORF category, with a function that is uncertain. The CDR3 length is 14 residues. V gave up 7 bases and J gave up 4 bases, with 13 bases separating them. CDR3 protein: CASTRDLATGELFF. The CDR3 nucleotides are TGCGCCAGCACCCGGGACCTGGCCACCGGGGAGCTGTTTTTT.

The table lists this clonotype with a few counts. The V and J genes are TRBV6-1 and TRBJ1-6; D ambiguous. Between the trimmed V and J ends, which lost 7 bases and 9 bases, there was a span of 19 bases. This CDR3 has 15 residues. Germline V lookup: CDR1 MNHNS, CDR2 SASEGT. Here the CDR3 reads CASTYRTYEGSPLHF. The CDR3 DNA is TGTGCCAGCACCTATAGGACTTACGAGGGTTCACCCCTCCACTTT.

This clonotype was detected a few times. The V and J genes are TRBV12-3 or TRBV12-4 and TRBJ2-2; 9 bases map to TRBD1. Unmatched junction bases numbered 6, after V lost 3 bases and J lost 7 bases. There are 15 residues in the CDR3. CDR3 sequence reads: CASSLTGGLGGELFF. The CDR3 DNA is TGTGCCAGCAGTTTGACAGGGGGGCTCGGCGGGGAGCTGTTTTTT.